This TCR beta chain appears in the sequencing data of a study of cytomegalovirus exposure and HLA in healthy donors. The PCR made use of 60 Vbeta and 13 Jbeta primers. The assay was immunoSEQ multiplex PCR, and TCRdb's table has in-frame clones only and misses some. The sample holds around 130,000 clones, around 81% seen once. This clone was seen a handful of times. The trim removed 2 bases at V and 8 bases at J, leaving 7 bases unmatched. Germline V gene lookup returns CDR1 MNHNS and CDR2 SASEGT. CDR3 length: 15 amino acids. The chain carries TRBV6-1 and TRBJ1-3, with TRBD1 identical over 9 bases. Material for sequencing was PBMCs. This receptor was taken from a middle-aged woman in good health and CMV-seronegative. The CDR3 reads CASSETGTGSYTIYF. DNA for the CDR3: TGTGCCAGCAGTGAAACCGGGACAGGGAGTTACACCATATATTTT.